The rows below give T cell receptor beta chains drawn from one sample of a study of T cell changes during pregnancy in multiple sclerosis. Here immunoSEQ multiplex PCR was the method, and the copy in TCRdb shows in-frame clones only, minus some. This sample yields about 57,000 clones, of which around 90% are seen a single time; approximately 0.4% belongs to the top ten. The specimen comprised CD4+ T cells from peripheral blood mononuclear cells, sampled before pregnancy. All receptors come from a female donor with multiple sclerosis, enrolled in a pregnancy study. CDR3s include the opening cysteine and the closing phenylalanine or tryptophan.

TRBV5-1 | CASSLGQGGIGYTF
TRBV7-2 | CASSLAGRTDTQYF
TRBV6-5 | CATSQGMQGYGYTF
TRBV5-1 | CASSLSLGADEQYF
TRBV2 | CASSVTLAGVADEQFF
TRBV2 | CASSTTGTRRYEQYF
TRBV6-1 | CASSDPRGKSTDTQYF
TRBV5-4 | CASRLGQAKNYGYTF
TRBV28 | CASSLARYSNQPQHF
TRBV5-1 | CASSLSGTGLYEQYF
TRBV5-5 | CASSYGTVEKLFF
TRBV28 | CASSYNNEQYF
TRBV5-1 | CASSFNRGNTEAFF
TRBV7-9 | CASSLGLFNTGELFF
TRBV7-3 | CASSLSLASTDTQYF
TRBV5-1 | CASSDSGSSYEQYF
TRBV19 | CASSILAGATGELFF
TRBV7-9 | CASSRFGQSYEQYF
TRBV18 | CASSKSAARNTEAFF
TRBV6-5 | CASSYSAGLSNQPQHF
TRBV18 | CASSQVRLEQFF
TRBV5-5 | CASSQTGTGNEKLFF
TRBV28 | CASSLHGGGNTEAFF
TRBV28 | CASSSPPKTQYF
TRBV9 | CASSVPSGRASYNEQFF
TRBV9 | CASSPFLIAGGGNEQFF
TRBV7-9 | CASSLMPAGASTDTQYF
TRBV28 | CASLQGAVLNQPQHF
TRBV5-1 | CASSLKAGGYNEQFF
TRBV7-6 | CASTLTSGFYNEQFF
TRBV6-1 | CASSEALRSKLIYEQYF
TRBV6-6 | CASSLGGGTYEQYF
TRBV28 | CASSSGLAGPLGEQFF
TRBV9 | CASSVQSVSGTEAFF
TRBV6-5 | CASSYRTSGRANEQFF
TRBV5-1 | CASSLTGRGNTEAFF
TRBV6-5 | CASSYSSLARPYEQYF
TRBV5-1 | CASSSSASGISDTQYF
TRBV2 | CASSEILAGDTLYTGELFF
TRBV28 | CASRPTGGSNEQFF
TRBV6-1 | CASQFGTGGLYEQFF
TRBV28 | CASSPYLNTEAFF
TRBV10-2 | CASAAGNQPQHF